These 31 T cell receptor beta chains were sequenced from one sample in a study of blood T cell repertoires in COVID-19 (dated by TCRdb to 2019 to 2021). The library was prepared using the immunoSEQ multiplex PCR assay. TCRdb stores this immuneACCESS table with in-frame sequences only. Part of the clones is absent; in the studies checked, under half of the shortfall reflects unresolved V genes, and no reason is known for the rest. A total of about 15,000 clones appear in this sample, roughly nine tenths of them only once. Together, the top ten hold around 17% of the sample. The material sequenced was peripheral blood. The receptor source for this set is a man in his fifties with active COVID-19.

The chain is built from TRBV6-2 or TRBV6-3 and TRBJ1-5, with D hard to call. V dropped 0 bases and J dropped 7 bases, with 22 bases sitting between them. CDR3 length equals 18 residues. Germline CDR1 MNHEY, CDR2 SVGEGT. The CDR3 here is CASSYSKKQGGLNQPQHF. DNA of the CDR3: TGTGCCAGCAGTTACTCAAAGAAACAAGGAGGGTTGAACCAGCCCCAGCATTTT.

The genes are TRBV11-2 and TRBJ2-1; the match to TRBD2 covers 7 bases. Unmatched junction bases numbered 14, after V lost 7 bases and J lost 8 bases. Germline V gene sequence: CDR1 SGHAT, CDR2 FQNNGV. This CDR3 spans 15 amino acids. The CDR3 loop is CASTYTGGRKDEQFF. CDR3 DNA: TGTGCCAGCACCTATACGGGCGGGAGAAAGGATGAGCAGTTCTTC.

The chain recombines TRBV10-3 with TRBJ1-1; 8 bases map to TRBD1. V was clipped by 1 base and J by 5 bases; unmatched bases: 6. The CDR3 has 15 residues. CDR1 is ENHRY, CDR2 SYGVKD, per germline. The CDR3 nucleotides are TGTGCCATCAGTGAGTACCAGGGGGCTGGAACTGAAGCTTTCTTT. This sequence encodes CAISEYQGAGTEAFF.

The rearrangement uses TRBV30 and TRBJ2-7; a possible D gene is TRBD1 (5 bases). The V end was cut by 4 bases, the J end by 5 bases, with 15 bases between. The CDR3 is 13 amino acids. Germline values: CDR1 GTSNPN, CDR2 SVGIG (reference sequence). The CDR3 DNA reads TGTGCCTGGAATCAAGGGGTGATGGACGAGCAGTACTTC. Its protein product is CAWNQGVMDEQYF.

V and J are TRBV12-3 or TRBV12-4 and TRBJ2-1; 7 nucleotides agree with TRBD2. The junction had 1 base not matched to a gene; V was cut back by 4 bases and J by 7 bases. This CDR3 spans 12 amino acids. The CDR3 region is CASSWTRNEQFF. The CDR3 region has the DNA TGTGCCAGCAGTTGGACTAGGAATGAGCAGTTCTTC.

The rearrangement joins TRBV2 to TRBJ2-1; a possible D gene is TRBD1 (5 bases). Germline loops: CDR1 SNHLY, CDR2 FYNNEI. CDR3 length: 16 residues. Between the trimmed V and J ends, which lost 5 bases and 5 bases, there was a span of 19 bases. CDR3 in DNA: TGTGCCAGCAGTCGTCCCCAGGGAACTCTCCACAATGAGCAGTTCTTC. This gives the protein CASSRPQGTLHNEQFF.

This sequence joins TRBV6-2 or TRBV6-3 and TRBJ2-7; 8 bases align to TRBD2. The junction had 10 bases not matched to a gene; V was cut back by 5 bases and J by 4 bases. Germline lookup yields CDR1 MNHEY and CDR2 SVGEGT. This CDR3 has 15 amino acids. CDR3 nucleotides: TGTGCCAGCAGTATATCGACTAGCGTACCTTACGAGCAGTACTTC. Translation gives CASSISTSVPYEQYF.

Regarding this clone: Other nucleotide sequences from this sample produce the same CDR3. The chain links TRBV7-9 to TRBJ1-5; D might be TRBD1 (6 bases). Germline lookup yields CDR1 SEHNR and CDR2 FQNEAQ (reference sequence). Trimming removed 8 bases at V and 4 bases at J, with 9 bases between. The length of the CDR3 is 12 residues. The CDR3 protein is CASATGNQPQHF. The DNA of the CDR3 is TGTGCCAGCGCCACAGGGAATCAGCCCCAGCATTTT.

The V gene is TRBV6-5, the J gene TRBJ1-1; tentatively, D is TRBD1 (6 bases). From germline, CDR1 is MNHEY and CDR2 SVGAGI. V gave up 2 bases and J gave up 4 bases, with 14 bases separating them. This CDR3 has 15 residues. The CDR3 sequence is CASSYSQGWGTEAFF. The CDR3 nucleotides read TGTGCCAGCAGTTACAGCCAGGGGTGGGGCACTGAAGCTTTCTTT.

The rearrangement links TRBV11-2 to TRBJ2-1, with 8 bases matching TRBD1. V lost 6 bases to trimming and J lost 4 bases; unmatched junction nucleotides: 8. The CDR3 length is 15 residues. The germline V gene has CDR1 SGHAT and CDR2 FQNNGV. The CDR3 nucleotides read TGTGCCAGCAGTGAACAGGGGGGATTTTACAATGAGCAGTTCTTC. Translating it yields CASSEQGGFYNEQFF.

This clone appeared a single time. The V gene is TRBV4-3, the J gene TRBJ2-1; D is uncertain. Germline V gene lookup returns CDR1 LGHNA and CDR2 YSLEER. The V and J ends lost 4 bases and 8 bases respectively, with 12 bases between them. This CDR3 comprises 13 residues. The CDR3 is CASSLMTSDEQFF. CDR3 bases: TGCGCCAGCAGCCTTATGACATCGGATGAGCAGTTCTTC.

This chain connects TRBV6-2 or TRBV6-3 to TRBJ2-7; 10 nucleotides match TRBD2. Germline values: CDR1 MNHEY, CDR2 SVGEGT. CDR3 size: 18 residues. With 0 bases clipped from V and 0 bases from J, the junction kept 8 bases outside the gene matches. The chain's CDR3 is CASSYSPSGRGASYEQYF. CDR3 sequence (DNA): TGTGCCAGCAGTTACTCCCCTAGCGGGAGAGGGGCCTCCTACGAGCAGTACTTC.

The chain recombines TRBV19 with TRBJ2-1; D call uncertain. Between the trimmed V and J ends, which lost 3 bases and 9 bases, there was a span of 12 bases. From germline, CDR1 is LNHDA and CDR2 SQIVND (reference sequence). This CDR3 is built from 13 residues. The CDR3 region has the DNA TGTGCCAGTAGTATCGTCCTGCGGAGTGAGCAGTTCTTC. Translation: CASSIVLRSEQFF. Full variable domain (outside the CDR3, taken from reference TRBV19 and TRBJ2-1): DGGITQSPKYLFRKEGQNVTLSCEQNLNHDAMYWYRQDPGQGLRLIYYSQIVNDFQKGDIAEGYSVSREKKESFPLTVTSAQKNPTAFYLCASSIVLRSEQFFGPGTRLTVL.

The CDR3 bases are TGTGCCAGCACCGCAAATGTGGGGCCCTACGAGCAGTACTTC. It translates to CASTANVGPYEQYF. The V and J genes are TRBV7-9 and TRBJ2-7; a possible D gene is TRBD1 (5 bases). The CDR3 runs to 14 residues. V was shortened by 7 bases and J by 2 bases, with 15 bases between the two germline ends. Germline values: CDR1 SEHNR, CDR2 FQNEAQ (reference sequence).

The chain couples TRBV5-5 to TRBJ1-3; TRBD1 agrees at 9 bases. The CDR3 spans 18 residues. The V and J ends lost 4 bases and 4 bases, in that order; junction bases with no gene match: 15. Germline V CDR1 and CDR2: SGHKS, YYEKEE (reference sequence). The CDR3 DNA follows: TGTGCCAGCAGCCCGAAAGACTACAGGGGGCTGGGGGGAAACACCATATATTTT. It yields the protein CASSPKDYRGLGGNTIYF.

This clone came up a few times. This sequence joins TRBV4-2 and TRBJ1-2; D unresolved. Germline V CDR1 and CDR2: LGHNA, YNFKEQ. CDR3 length: 13 residues. Trimming pared 0 bases from V and 1 base from J, leaving 3 bases between. The CDR3 here is CASSQDHNYGYTF. The CDR3 nucleotides are TGTGCCAGCAGCCAAGACCATAACTATGGCTACACCTTC.

This clone has just one count. The J gene is TRBJ2-4, the V gene TRBV4-1, with TRBD2 matching 8 bases. CDR3 size: 15 residues. Losses at the gene ends were 0 bases for V and 3 bases for J; bases not matched to a gene: 1. Germline values: CDR1 MGHRA, CDR2 YSYEKL. In nucleotides, the CDR3 is TGCGCCAGCAGCCAAGATAGCGGGAACAAAAACATTCAGTACTTC. This translates into CASSQDSGNKNIQYF.

V is TRBV7-6 and J is TRBJ2-3; TRBD1 matches at 12 bases. CDR3 length: 15 amino acids. From germline, CDR1 is SGHVS and CDR2 FNYEAQ. The V gene end was trimmed by 5 bases and the J gene end by 6 bases; junction bases not matched to a gene: 6. The CDR3 bases are TGTGCCAGCAGCGCGGGACAGGGGGCGTGGGATACGCAGTATTTT. Translated: CASSAGQGAWDTQYF.

V gene TRBV7-2 combines with J gene TRBJ2-2; D might be TRBD2 (5 bases). V gave up 1 base and J gave up 3 bases, with 21 bases separating them. CDR1 SGHTA and CDR2 FQGNSA come from the germline V gene. This CDR3 region has 19 residues. The CDR3 DNA is TGTGCCAGCAGCTTAGTTGGACTTTGGAGGAACGGGGACACCGGGGAGCTGTTTTTT. It translates to CASSLVGLWRNGDTGELFF.

V is TRBV7-6 and J is TRBJ2-1; TRBD2 matches 9 bases. Losses at the gene ends were 1 base for V and 7 bases for J; bases not matched to a gene: 8. The germline V gene has CDR1 SGHVS and CDR2 FNYEAQ. The CDR3 has 16 residues. DNA of the CDR3: TGTGCCAGCAGCTTAGTTGCGGGAGGGCCTATAAATGAGCAGTTCTTC. Its protein is CASSLVAGGPINEQFF.

This clone has only one observation. The rearrangement uses TRBV3-1 (or the pseudogene TRBV3-2) and TRBJ2-3; TRBD2 is a possible D gene (5 bases). The V end lost 4 bases, the J end lost 12 bases, and 23 bases lay between the germline ends. Germline lookup yields CDR1 LGHDT and CDR2 YNNKEL (reference sequence). The CDR3 has 15 residues. The CDR3 bases are TGTGCCAGCAGCCCAACCTTTCGGGGAGCGACGGGTCAGTATTTT. Protein sequence: CASSPTFRGATGQYF.

The chain recombines TRBV19 with TRBJ2-1, with 7 positions matching TRBD2. V was clipped by 1 base and J by 0 bases; unmatched bases: 6. Germline CDR1 LNHDA, CDR2 SQIVND (reference sequence). CDR3 length equals 17 residues. The CDR3 protein is CASSIGTRGSSYNEQFF. As DNA, the CDR3 is TGTGCCAGTAGTATAGGGACTAGAGGGAGCTCCTACAATGAGCAGTTCTTC.

In its sample, this clone was seen once. The chain combines TRBV6-1 with TRBJ1-1; D not certain. The CDR3 has 13 residues. Between the trimmed V and J ends, which lost 3 bases and 1 base, there was a span of 6 bases. The V gene's germline CDR1 is MNHNS and CDR2 SASEGT. Here the CDR3 reads CASSESRNTEAFF. The CDR3 bases are TGTGCCAGCAGTGAGTCGAGGAACACTGAAGCTTTCTTT.

Notes on this clone: A junction boundary mismatches the germline segment, possibly from a read error. The chain joins TRBV28 to TRBJ2-7, with 8 positions matching TRBD1. In germline, CDR1 is MDHEN, CDR2 SYDVKM. The CDR3 runs 15 residues. As DNA, the CDR3 is TGTGCCGGCAGGCGAGGACAGGGTAGCGCCTACGAGCAGTACTTC. This sequence encodes CAGRRGQGSAYEQYF.

The chain joins TRBV5-8 to TRBJ2-3; D call uncertain. With 0 bases removed from V and 6 bases from J, the gap between germline ends came to 8 bases. CDR3 length equals 13 residues. CDR1 and CDR2 (germline): SGHTS, YDEGEE. DNA for the CDR3: TGTGCCAGCAGCTTGGGCTTTACTGATACGCAGTATTTT. The encoded protein is CASSLGFTDTQYF.

V gene TRBV28 combines with J gene TRBJ2-7, with D perhaps matching TRBD2 (6 bases). This CDR3 is 14 amino acids long. V shed 3 bases and J shed 0 bases, with 9 bases lying between them. Germline CDR1 and CDR2: MDHEN and SYDVKM. Here the CDR3 DNA reads TGTGCCAGCAGTTTCCTAGCGCCCTCCTACGAGCAGTACTTC. As protein: CASSFLAPSYEQYF.

In DNA form, the CDR3 reads TGTGCCAGCAGCGCCGACAGGGACTATGGCTACACCTTC. Its protein product is CASSADRDYGYTF. The chain is built from TRBV5-8 and TRBJ1-2; 7 bases are shared with TRBD1. V shed 4 bases and J 3 bases; nucleotides not matched to a gene: 3. CDR3 length equals 13 residues. In germline, CDR1 is SGHTS, CDR2 YDEGEE.

The rearrangement links TRBV2 to TRBJ2-7; TRBD1 agrees at 11 bases. CDR1 is SNHLY, CDR2 FYNNEI, per germline. CDR3 length: 15 amino acids. V lost 6 bases to trimming and J lost 2 bases; unmatched junction nucleotides: 6. The CDR3 bases are TGTGCCAGCAGGACGCGGACAGGGGGCACCTACGAGCAGTACTTC. Protein sequence: CASRTRTGGTYEQYF. Based on the CDR3 plus reference TRBV2 and TRBJ2-7, the full variable domain is EPEVTQTPSHQVTQMGQEVILRCVPISNHLYFYWYRQILGQKVEFLVSFYNNEISEKSEIFDDQFSVERPDGSNFTLKIRSTKLEDSAMYFCASRTRTGGTYEQYFGPGTRLTVT.

This sequence joins TRBV4-3 and TRBJ2-3; 10 bases agree with TRBD2. The ends lost 4 bases at V and 0 bases at J; junction bases unmatched: 4. Per germline, CDR1 LGHNA and CDR2 YSLEER. The CDR3 contains 16 residues. The CDR3 region has the DNA TGCGCCAGCAGCCGGGGGGGACTAGCGAGCACAGATACGCAGTATTTT. This gives the protein CASSRGGLASTDTQYF.

The chain carries TRBV2 and TRBJ2-2; 8 nucleotides agree with TRBD2. Germline CDR1 SNHLY, CDR2 FYNNEI. Unmatched junction bases numbered 6, after V lost 7 bases and J lost 5 bases. This CDR3 has 14 residues. The CDR3 DNA reads as TGTGCCAGCAAGGACCAGCGGGGGACCGGGGAGCTGTTTTTT. Protein: CASKDQRGTGELFF.

The rearrangement links TRBV10-3 to TRBJ1-1, with D perhaps matching TRBD1 (6 bases). This CDR3 contains 13 residues. CDR1 and CDR2 (germline): ENHRY, SYGVKD. With 11 bases removed from V and 3 bases from J, the gap between germline ends came to 16 bases. Written as DNA, the CDR3 is TGTGCCTCCGGCGGGGGCTGGGACACTGAAGCTTTCTTT. This codes for CASGGGWDTEAFF.